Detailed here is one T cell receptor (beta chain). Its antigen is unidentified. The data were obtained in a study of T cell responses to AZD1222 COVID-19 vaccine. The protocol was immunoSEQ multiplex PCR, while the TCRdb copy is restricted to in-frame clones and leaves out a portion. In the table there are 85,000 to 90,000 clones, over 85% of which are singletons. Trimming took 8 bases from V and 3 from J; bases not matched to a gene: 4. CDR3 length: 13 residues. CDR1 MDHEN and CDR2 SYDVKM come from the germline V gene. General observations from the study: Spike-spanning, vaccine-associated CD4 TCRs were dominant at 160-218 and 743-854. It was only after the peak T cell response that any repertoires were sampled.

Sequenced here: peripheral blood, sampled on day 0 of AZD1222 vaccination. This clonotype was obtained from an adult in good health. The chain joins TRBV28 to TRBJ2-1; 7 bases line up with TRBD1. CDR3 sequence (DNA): TGTGCCAGCTTTAGGACAGGCTACAATGAGCAGTTCTTC. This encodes CASFRTGYNEQFF.